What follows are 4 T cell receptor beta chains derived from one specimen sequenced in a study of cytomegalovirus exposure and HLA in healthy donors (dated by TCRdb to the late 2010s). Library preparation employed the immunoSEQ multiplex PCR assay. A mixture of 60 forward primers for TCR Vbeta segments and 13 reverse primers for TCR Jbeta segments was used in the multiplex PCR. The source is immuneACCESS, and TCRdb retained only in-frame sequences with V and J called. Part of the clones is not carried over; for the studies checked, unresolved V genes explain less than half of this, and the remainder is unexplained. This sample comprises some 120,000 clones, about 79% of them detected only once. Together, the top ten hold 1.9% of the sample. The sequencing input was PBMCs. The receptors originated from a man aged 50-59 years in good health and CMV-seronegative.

The CDR3 bases are TGTGCCAGTAGCCCCCTGGGGGGACAGACCACCGGGGAGCTGTTTTTT. This sequence encodes CASSPLGGQTTGELFF. The chain is built from TRBV19 and TRBJ2-2; D perhaps matches TRBD1 (7 bases). Germline V CDR1 and CDR2: LNHDA, SQIVND (reference sequence). The CDR3 is 16 residues long. The V end lost 6 bases, the J end lost 4 bases, and 18 bases lay between the germline ends.

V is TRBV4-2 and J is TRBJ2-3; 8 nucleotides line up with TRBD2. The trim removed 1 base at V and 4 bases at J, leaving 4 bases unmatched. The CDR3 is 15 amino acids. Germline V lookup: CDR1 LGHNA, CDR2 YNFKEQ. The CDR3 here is CASSQVSGGADTQYF. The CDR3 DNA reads TGTGCCAGCAGCCAAGTAAGCGGGGGAGCAGATACGCAGTATTTT.

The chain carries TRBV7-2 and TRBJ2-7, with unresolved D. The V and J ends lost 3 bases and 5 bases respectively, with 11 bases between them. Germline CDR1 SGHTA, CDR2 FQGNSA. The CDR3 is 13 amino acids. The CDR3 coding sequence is TGTGCCAGCAGCTTGGGCATCGCTGACGAGCAGTACTTC. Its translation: CASSLGIADEQYF.

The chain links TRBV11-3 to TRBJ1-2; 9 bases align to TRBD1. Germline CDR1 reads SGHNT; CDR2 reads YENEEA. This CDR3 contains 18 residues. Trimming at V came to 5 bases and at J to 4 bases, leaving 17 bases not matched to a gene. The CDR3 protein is CASSLGGGQGSRGYGYTF. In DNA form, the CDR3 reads TGTGCCAGCAGCCTCGGAGGAGGACAGGGGAGTAGGGGCTATGGCTACACCTTC.